Given below is one T cell receptor (beta chain) in context. TCRdb passed the RACE reads through MiXCR, listing each CDR3 protein once. Seen here are around 300,000 distinct CDR3 sequences, about 5% observed once, and the top ten hold about 8.7%. The data are from a study of human T cells and chemical hapten exposure. The time point was: pre-sensitization, week 0. Treatment described: therapeutic diphenylcyclopropenone sensitization with weekly scalp DPC. The CDR3 extends over 15 amino acids. V was pared by 4 bases and J by 1 base, with 3 bases of the junction left unmatched. Germline CDR1 and CDR2: ENHRY and SYGVKD.

The receptor was isolated from a woman in her late teens or twenties with alopecia areata. Some clones in this sample may be carry-over from other donors' samples. The chain carries TRBV10-3 and TRBJ2-3, with TRBD1 matching 9 bases. Here the sequenced sample was whole blood, taken in connection with sensitization to the hapten diphenylcyclopropenone (DPC). The DNA of the CDR3 is TGTGCCATCAGTGCTGGACAGGGGCGCACAGATACGCAGTATTTT. Translating gives CAISAGQGRTDTQYF.